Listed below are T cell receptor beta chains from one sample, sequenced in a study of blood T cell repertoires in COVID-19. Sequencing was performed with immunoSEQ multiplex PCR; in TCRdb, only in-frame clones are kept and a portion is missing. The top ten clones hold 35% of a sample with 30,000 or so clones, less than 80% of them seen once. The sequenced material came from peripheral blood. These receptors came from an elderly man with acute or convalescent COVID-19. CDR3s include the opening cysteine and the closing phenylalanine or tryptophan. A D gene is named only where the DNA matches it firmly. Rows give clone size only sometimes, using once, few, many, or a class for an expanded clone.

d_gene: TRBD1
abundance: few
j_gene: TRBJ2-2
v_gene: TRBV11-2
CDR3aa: CASSLEIDRVHGELFF
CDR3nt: TGTGCCAGCAGCTTAGAAATAGACAGGGTTCACGGGGAGCTGTTTTTT

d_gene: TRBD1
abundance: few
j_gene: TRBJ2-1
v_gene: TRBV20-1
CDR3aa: CSASSLVRQGGEQFF
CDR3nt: TGCAGTGCTAGTTCCCTGGTGAGACAGGGCGGCGAGCAGTTCTTC

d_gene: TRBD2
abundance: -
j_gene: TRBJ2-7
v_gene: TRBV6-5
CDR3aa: CASSYFVAGGRYEQYF
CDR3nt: TGTGCCAGCAGTTACTTCGTAGCGGGGGGGAGGTACGAGCAGTACTTC

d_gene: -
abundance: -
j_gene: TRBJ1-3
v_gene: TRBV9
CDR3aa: CASSVGAASGNTIYF
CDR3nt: TGTGCCAGCAGCGTAGGGGCAGCTTCTGGAAACACCATATATTTT

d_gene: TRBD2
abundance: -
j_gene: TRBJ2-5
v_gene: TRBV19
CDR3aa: CASSIPKRSSGGAETQYF
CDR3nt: TGTGCCAGTAGTATACCGAAGAGGAGTAGCGGGGGAGCAGAGACCCAGTACTTC

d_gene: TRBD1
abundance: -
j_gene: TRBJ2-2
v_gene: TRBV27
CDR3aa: CASRPGQGYTGELFF
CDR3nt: TGTGCCAGCAGGCCGGGACAGGGTTACACCGGGGAGCTGTTTTTT

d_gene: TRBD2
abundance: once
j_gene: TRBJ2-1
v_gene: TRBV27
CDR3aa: CASSWVGGANEQFF
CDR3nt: TGTGCCAGCAGTTGGGTCGGGGGGGCCAATGAGCAGTTCTTC

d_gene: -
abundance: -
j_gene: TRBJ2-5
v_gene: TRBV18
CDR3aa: CASSPPRRAAQETQYF
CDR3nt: TGTGCCAGCTCACCACCCAGGAGAGCGGCCCAAGAGACCCAGTACTTC

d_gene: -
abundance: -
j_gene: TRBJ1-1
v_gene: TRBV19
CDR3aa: CASSSWGGYTEAFF
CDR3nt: TGTGCCAGTAGTAGCTGGGGGGGCTACACTGAAGCTTTCTTT

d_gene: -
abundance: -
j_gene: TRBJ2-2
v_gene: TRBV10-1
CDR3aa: CASSDQASTGELFF
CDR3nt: TGCGCCAGCAGTGATCAAGCTTCCACCGGGGAGCTGTTTTTT

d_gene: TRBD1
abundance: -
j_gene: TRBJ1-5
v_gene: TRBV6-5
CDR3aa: CASSNRGSNQPQHF
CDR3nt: TGTGCCAGCAGCAACAGGGGGAGCAATCAGCCCCAGCATTTT

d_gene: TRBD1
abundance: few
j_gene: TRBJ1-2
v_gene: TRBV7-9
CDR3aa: CASSLGQGYGYTF
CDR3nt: TGTGCCAGCAGCTTAGGACAGGGGTATGGCTACACCTTC

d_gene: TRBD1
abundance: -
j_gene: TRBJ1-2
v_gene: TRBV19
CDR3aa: CASSYDRAGYGYTF
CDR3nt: TGTGCCAGCAGTTATGACAGGGCCGGTTATGGCTACACCTTC

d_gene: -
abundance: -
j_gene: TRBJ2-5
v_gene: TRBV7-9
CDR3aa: CASSLGRETQYF
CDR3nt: TGTGCCAGCAGCTTAGGTCGGGAGACCCAGTACTTC

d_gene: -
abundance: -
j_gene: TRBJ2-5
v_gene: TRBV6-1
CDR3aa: CASSEAIQETQYF
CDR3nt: TGTGCCAGCAGTGAAGCTATCCAAGAGACCCAGTACTTC

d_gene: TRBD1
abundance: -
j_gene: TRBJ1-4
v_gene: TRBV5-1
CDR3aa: CASSRIGQAYNEKLFF
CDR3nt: TGCGCCAGCAGTCGGATCGGACAGGCCTATAATGAAAAACTGTTTTTT

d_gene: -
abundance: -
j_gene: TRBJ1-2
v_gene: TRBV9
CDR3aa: CASSAGRVIGGYTF
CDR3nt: TGTGCCAGCAGCGCTGGCAGGGTAATTGGGGGCTACACCTTC

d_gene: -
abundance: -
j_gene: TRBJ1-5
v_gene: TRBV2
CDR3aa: CASKTDSNSNQPQHF
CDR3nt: TGTGCCAGCAAAACGGACAGCAATAGCAATCAGCCCCAGCATTTT

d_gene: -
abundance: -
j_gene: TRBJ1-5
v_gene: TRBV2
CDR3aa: CASSREVGNSNQPQHF
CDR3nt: TGTGCCAGCAGCCGGGAGGTGGGAAATAGCAATCAGCCCCAGCATTTT

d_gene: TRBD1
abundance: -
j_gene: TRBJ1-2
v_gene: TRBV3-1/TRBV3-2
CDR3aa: CASSQVTGVFDYGYTF
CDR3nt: TGTGCCAGCAGCCAAGTGACAGGGGTTTTTGACTATGGCTACACCTTC

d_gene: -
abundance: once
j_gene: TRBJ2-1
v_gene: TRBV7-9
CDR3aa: CASSGDLGRAGPQFF
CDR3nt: TGTGCCAGCAGTGGGGATTTGGGCAGGGCGGGACCGCAGTTCTTC

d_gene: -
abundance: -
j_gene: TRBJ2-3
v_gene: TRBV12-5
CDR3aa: CASGSQRASTDTQYF
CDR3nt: TGTGCTAGTGGTTCCCAGCGGGCTAGCACAGATACGCAGTATTTT

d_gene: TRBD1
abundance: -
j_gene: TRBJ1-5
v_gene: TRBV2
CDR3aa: CASSPRDRAGQPQHF
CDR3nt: TGTGCCAGCAGCCCCCGCGACAGGGCGGGGCAGCCCCAGCATTTT

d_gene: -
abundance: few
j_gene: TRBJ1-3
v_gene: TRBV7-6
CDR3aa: CASSSWRAESTGNTIYF
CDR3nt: TGTGCCAGCAGCTCGTGGCGGGCGGAGTCCACTGGAAACACCATATATTTT

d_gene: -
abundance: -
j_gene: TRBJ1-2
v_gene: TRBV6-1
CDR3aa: CASSEARGLLYVRGYTF
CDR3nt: TGTGCCAGCAGTGAAGCCCGAGGACTCTTATATGTGAGGGGCTACACCTTC

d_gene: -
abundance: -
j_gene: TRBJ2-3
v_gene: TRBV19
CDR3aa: CASSTGVGSTDTQYF
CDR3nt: TGTGCCAGTAGTACCGGGGTAGGTTCGACAGATACGCAGTATTTT

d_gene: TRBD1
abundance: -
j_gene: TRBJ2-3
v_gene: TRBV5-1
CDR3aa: CASSTGTGGLTDTQYF
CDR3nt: TGCGCCAGCAGCACCGGGACAGGGGGACTCACAGATACGCAGTATTTT

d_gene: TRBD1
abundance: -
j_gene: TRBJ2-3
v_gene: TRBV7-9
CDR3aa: CASSLRQGWADTQYF
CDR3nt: TGTGCCAGCAGCTTAAGACAGGGCTGGGCAGATACGCAGTATTTT

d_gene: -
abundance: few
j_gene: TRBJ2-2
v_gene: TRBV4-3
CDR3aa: CASSQVSLTGELFF
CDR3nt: TGCGCCAGCAGCCAAGTCTCTTTGACCGGGGAGCTGTTTTTT

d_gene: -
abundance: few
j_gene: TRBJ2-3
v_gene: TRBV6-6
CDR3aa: CASSYFPLTDTQYF
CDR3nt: TGTGCCAGCAGTTACTTTCCTCTCACAGATACGCAGTATTTT

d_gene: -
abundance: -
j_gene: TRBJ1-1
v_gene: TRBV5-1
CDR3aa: CASSLFVSGDTEAFF
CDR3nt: TGCGCCAGCAGCTTGTTCGTTTCGGGTGACACTGAAGCTTTCTTT

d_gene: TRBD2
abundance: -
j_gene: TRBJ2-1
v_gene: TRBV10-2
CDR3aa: CASSEGAGGPGEQFF
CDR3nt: TGCGCCAGCAGTGAAGGAGCGGGGGGGCCGGGTGAGCAGTTCTTC

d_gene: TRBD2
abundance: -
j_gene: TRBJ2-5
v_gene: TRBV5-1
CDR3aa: CASSLGMIAGGLQTQYF
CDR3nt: TGCGCCAGCAGCTTGGGTATGATTGCGGGGGGGCTTCAGACCCAGTACTTC

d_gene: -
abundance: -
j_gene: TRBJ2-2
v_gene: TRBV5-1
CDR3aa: CASSLVGGRGNTGELFF
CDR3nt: TGCGCCAGCAGCTTGGTGGGGGGACGTGGTAACACCGGGGAGCTGTTTTTT

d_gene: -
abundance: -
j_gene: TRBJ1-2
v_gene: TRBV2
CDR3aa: CASRSNILSYGYTF
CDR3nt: TGTGCCAGCAGAAGCAATATTTTGTCCTATGGCTACACCTTC